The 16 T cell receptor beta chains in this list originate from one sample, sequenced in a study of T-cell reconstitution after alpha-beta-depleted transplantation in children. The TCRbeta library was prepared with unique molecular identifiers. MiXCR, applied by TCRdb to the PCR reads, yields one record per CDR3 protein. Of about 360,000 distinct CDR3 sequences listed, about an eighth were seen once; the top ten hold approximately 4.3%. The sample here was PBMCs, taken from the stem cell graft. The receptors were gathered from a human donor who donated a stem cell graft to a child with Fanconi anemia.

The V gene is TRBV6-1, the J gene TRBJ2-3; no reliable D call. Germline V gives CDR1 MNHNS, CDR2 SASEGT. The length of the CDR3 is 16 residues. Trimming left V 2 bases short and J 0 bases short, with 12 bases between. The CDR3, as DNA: TGTGCCAGCAGTGAAAGAGGTCCCTGGAGCACAGATACGCAGTATTTT. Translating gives CASSERGPWSTDTQYF.

The CDR3 region is CASSYEQGPSQYGYTF. CDR3 DNA sequence: TGTGCCAGCAGTTACGAACAGGGCCCATCCCAATATGGCTACACCTTC. The rearrangement links TRBV6-5 to TRBJ1-2; D possibly corresponds to TRBD1 (6 bases). V was pared by 2 bases and J by 5 bases, with 18 bases between. CDR3 length: 16 amino acids. The germline gives CDR1 MNHEY, CDR2 SVGAGI.

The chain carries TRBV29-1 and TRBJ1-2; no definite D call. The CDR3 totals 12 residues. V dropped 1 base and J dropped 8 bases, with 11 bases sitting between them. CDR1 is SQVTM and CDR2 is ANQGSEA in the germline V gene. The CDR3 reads CSVEASYGGYTF. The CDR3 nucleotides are TGCAGCGTTGAAGCCTCCTATGGGGGCTACACCTTC.

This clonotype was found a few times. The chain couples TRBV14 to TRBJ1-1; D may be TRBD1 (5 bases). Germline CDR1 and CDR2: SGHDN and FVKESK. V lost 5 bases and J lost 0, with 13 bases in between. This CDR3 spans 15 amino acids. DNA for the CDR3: TGTGCCAGCAGCGCCTACCTGGGGGTGAACACTGAAGCTTTCTTT. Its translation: CASSAYLGVNTEAFF.

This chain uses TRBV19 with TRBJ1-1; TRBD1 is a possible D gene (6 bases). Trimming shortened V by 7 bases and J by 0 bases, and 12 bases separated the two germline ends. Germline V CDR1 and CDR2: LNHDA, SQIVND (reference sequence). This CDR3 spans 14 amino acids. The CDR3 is CASTRGAMNTEAFF. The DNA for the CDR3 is TGTGCCAGTACCAGGGGTGCGATGAACACTGAAGCTTTCTTT.

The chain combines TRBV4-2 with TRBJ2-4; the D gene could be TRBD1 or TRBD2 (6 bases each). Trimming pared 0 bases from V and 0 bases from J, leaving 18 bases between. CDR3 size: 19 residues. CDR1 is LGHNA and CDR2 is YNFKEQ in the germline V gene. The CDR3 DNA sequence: TGTGCCAGCAGCCAAGATGGACCGGGGGCCGCCGTAGCCAAAAACATTCAGTACTTC. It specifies CASSQDGPGAAVAKNIQYF.

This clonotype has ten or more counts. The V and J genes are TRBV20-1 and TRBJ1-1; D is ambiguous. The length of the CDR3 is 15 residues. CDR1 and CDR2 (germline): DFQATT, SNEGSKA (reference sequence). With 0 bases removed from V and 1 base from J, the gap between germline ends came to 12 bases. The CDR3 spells CSARDLGSGNTEAFF. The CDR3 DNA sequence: TGCAGTGCTAGAGATCTGGGCAGTGGGAACACTGAAGCTTTCTTT.

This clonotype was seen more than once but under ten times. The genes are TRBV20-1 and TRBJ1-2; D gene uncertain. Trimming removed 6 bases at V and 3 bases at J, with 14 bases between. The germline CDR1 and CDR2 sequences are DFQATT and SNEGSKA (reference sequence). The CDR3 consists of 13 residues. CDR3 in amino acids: CSARSAADYGYTF. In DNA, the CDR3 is TGCAGTGCCCGCTCGGCGGCGGACTATGGCTACACCTTC.

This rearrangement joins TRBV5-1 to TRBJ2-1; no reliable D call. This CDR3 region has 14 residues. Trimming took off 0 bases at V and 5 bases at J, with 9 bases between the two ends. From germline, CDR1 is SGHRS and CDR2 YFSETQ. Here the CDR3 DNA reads TGCGCCAGCAGCTTGGCCCGACCCGACAATGAGCAGTTCTTC. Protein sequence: CASSLARPDNEQFF. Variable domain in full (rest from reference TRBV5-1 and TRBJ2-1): KAGVTQTPRYLIKTRGQQVTLSCSPISGHRSVSWYQQTPGQGLQFLFEYFSETQRNKGNFPGRFSGRQFSNSRSEMNVSTLELGDSALYLCASSLARPDNEQFFGPGTRLTVL.

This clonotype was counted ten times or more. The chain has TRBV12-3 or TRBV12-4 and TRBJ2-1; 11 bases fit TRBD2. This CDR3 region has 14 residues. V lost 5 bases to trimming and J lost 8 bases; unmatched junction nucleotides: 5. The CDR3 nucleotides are TGTGCCAGCAGTCCCACTAGCGGGGGTCATGAGCAGTTCTTC. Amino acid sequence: CASSPTSGGHEQFF.

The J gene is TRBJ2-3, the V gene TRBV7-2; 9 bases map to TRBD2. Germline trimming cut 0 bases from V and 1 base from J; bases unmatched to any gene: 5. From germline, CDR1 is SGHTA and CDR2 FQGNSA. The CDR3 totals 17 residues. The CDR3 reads CASSLAHAGGRTDTQYF. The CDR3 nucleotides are TGTGCCAGCAGCTTAGCGCACGCGGGGGGGCGCACAGATACGCAGTATTTT.

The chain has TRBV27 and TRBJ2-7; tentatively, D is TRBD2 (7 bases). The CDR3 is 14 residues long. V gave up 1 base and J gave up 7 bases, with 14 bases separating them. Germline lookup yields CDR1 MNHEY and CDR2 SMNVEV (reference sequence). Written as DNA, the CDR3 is TGTGCCAGCAGTTTATATTCCGGGGGGCGAGAGCAGTACGTC. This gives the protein CASSLYSGGREQYV.

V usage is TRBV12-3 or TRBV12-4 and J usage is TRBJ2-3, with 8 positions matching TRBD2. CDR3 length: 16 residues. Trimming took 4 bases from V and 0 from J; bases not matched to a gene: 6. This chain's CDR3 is CASSYYGGASTDTQYF. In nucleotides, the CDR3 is TGTGCCAGCAGTTATTACGGGGGGGCTAGCACAGATACGCAGTATTTT.

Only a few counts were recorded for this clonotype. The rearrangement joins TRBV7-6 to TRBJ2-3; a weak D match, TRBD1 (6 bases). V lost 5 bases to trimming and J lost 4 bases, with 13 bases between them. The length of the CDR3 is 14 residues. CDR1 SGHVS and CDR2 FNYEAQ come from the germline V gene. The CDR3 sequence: CASSPRRTADTQYF. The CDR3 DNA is TGTGCCAGCAGCCCTCGTAGGACAGCAGATACGCAGTATTTT.

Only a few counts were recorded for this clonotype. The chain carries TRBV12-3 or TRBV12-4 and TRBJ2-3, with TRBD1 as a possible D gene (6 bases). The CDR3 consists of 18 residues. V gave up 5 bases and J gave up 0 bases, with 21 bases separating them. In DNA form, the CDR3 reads TGTGCCAGCAGTAACAATTCGCCGGACAGCTACAGCACAGATACGCAGTATTTT. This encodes CASSNNSPDSYSTDTQYF.

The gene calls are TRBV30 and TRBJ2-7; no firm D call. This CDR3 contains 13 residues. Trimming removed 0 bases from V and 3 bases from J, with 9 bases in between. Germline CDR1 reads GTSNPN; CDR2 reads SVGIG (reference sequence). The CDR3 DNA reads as TGTGCCTGGAGTGTTCCAGAAATCTACGAGCAGTACTTC. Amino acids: CAWSVPEIYEQYF. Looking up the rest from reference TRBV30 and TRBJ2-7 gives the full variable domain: SQTIHQWPATLVQPVGSPLSLECTVEGTSNPNLYWYRQAAGRGLQLLFYSVGIGQISSEVPQNLSASRPQDRQFILSSKKLLLSDSGFYLCAWSVPEIYEQYFGPGTRLTVT.